The 18 T cell receptor beta chains below all came from one sample that was sequenced in a study of T cell changes during pregnancy in multiple sclerosis. Using immunoSEQ multiplex PCR, the repertoire was profiled, and TCRdb retains in-frame clones only, with some absent. Of 40,000 to 60,000 clones in the sample, 92% were seen once. The sequencing used CD4+ T cells from peripheral blood mononuclear cells, collected after pregnancy. The receptor source for this set is a female donor with multiple sclerosis, enrolled in a pregnancy study.

This clone was observed a few times. CDR3 in amino acids: CASSMTGGRPGELFF. DNA of the CDR3: TGTGCCAGTAGTATGACAGGGGGTCGGCCCGGGGAGCTGTTTTTT. The rearrangement uses TRBV19 and TRBJ2-2; 9 nucleotides line up with TRBD1. Losses at the gene ends were 3 bases for V and 6 bases for J; bases not matched to a gene: 5. The CDR3 contains 15 residues. Germline V gives CDR1 LNHDA, CDR2 SQIVND (reference sequence).

The rearrangement joins TRBV7-2 to TRBJ2-3, with D unclear. Germline V gene sequence: CDR1 SGHTA, CDR2 FQGNSA. V lost 4 bases and J 1 base, leaving 12 bases between the germline ends. This CDR3 is built from 15 residues. CDR3: CASSSAISGTDTQYF. CDR3 coding DNA: TGTGCCAGCAGCTCCGCTATAAGTGGCACAGATACGCAGTATTTT. Supplemented by reference TRBV7-2 and TRBJ2-3, the full variable domain reads GAGVSQSPSNKVTEKGKDVELRCDPISGHTALYWYRQSLGQGLEFLIYFQGNSAPDKSGLPSDRFSAERTGGSVSTLTIQRTQQEDSAVYLCASSSAISGTDTQYFGPGTRLTVL.

The V and J genes are TRBV10-2 and TRBJ1-1; D might be TRBD1 (6 bases). V was clipped by 4 bases and J by 3 bases, with 12 bases between them. The CDR3 totals 14 residues. Germline V CDR1 and CDR2: WSHSY, SAAADI. The DNA of the CDR3 is TGCGCCAGCAGTGCCGATTGGACAGACACTGAAGCTTTCTTT. This translates into CASSADWTDTEAFF.

The gene calls are TRBV19 and TRBJ2-3; 11 nucleotides align to TRBD1. With 6 bases clipped from V and 1 base from J, the junction kept 6 bases outside the gene matches. The CDR3 totals 16 residues. Germline V gene lookup returns CDR1 LNHDA and CDR2 SQIVND (reference sequence). The DNA of the CDR3 is TGTGCCAGTAGAAAACCGGGACAGGGGGGCACAGATACGCAGTATTTT. It specifies CASRKPGQGGTDTQYF.

This clone was detected only once. The chain combines TRBV19 with TRBJ1-1, with no clear D. CDR1 LNHDA and CDR2 SQIVND come from the germline V gene (reference sequence). This CDR3 region has 14 residues. V was trimmed by 3 bases and J by 4 bases, leaving 12 bases between them. The CDR3 nucleotides read TGTGCCAGTAGTATGCACGAACGGGGCACTGAAGCTTTCTTT. Translating it yields CASSMHERGTEAFF.

V and J are TRBV5-1 and TRBJ2-5; D remains unclear. From germline, CDR1 is SGHRS and CDR2 YFSETQ. This CDR3 contains 14 residues. V gave up 2 bases and J gave up 0 bases, with 8 bases separating them. CDR3: CASSFGRYQETQYF. The CDR3 DNA reads TGCGCCAGCAGCTTTGGCCGTTACCAAGAGACCCAGTACTTC. Full variable domain (rest looked up from reference TRBV5-1 and TRBJ2-5): KAGVTQTPRYLIKTRGQQVTLSCSPISGHRSVSWYQQTPGQGLQFLFEYFSETQRNKGNFPGRFSGRQFSNSRSEMNVSTLELGDSALYLCASSFGRYQETQYFGPGTRLLVL.

CDR3 DNA: TGCGCCAGCAGCCAAGAACACAGGGTTAAGCTCCAAGAGACCCAGTACTTC. Encoded protein: CASSQEHRVKLQETQYF. The chain links TRBV4-3 to TRBJ2-5; possible D gene TRBD1, 6 bases. Per the germline V gene, CDR1 is LGHNA and CDR2 is YSLEER. This CDR3 is 17 amino acids long. V was pared by 0 bases and J by 1 base, with 15 bases between.

This clone has more than one count but fewer than ten. CDR3 in DNA: TGTGCCAGCAGCGTAGGATCTAGACGATTTCAGGATACGCAGTATTTT. It encodes CASSVGSRRFQDTQYF. The chain is built from TRBV9 and TRBJ2-3; D gene ambiguous. This CDR3 contains 16 residues. Trimming took off 0 bases at V and 6 bases at J, with 17 bases between the two ends. CDR1 and CDR2 from the germline V gene are SGDLS and YYNGEE.

V usage is TRBV18 and J usage is TRBJ2-7, with D unresolved. The CDR3 has 12 residues. Per germline, CDR1 KGHSH and CDR2 LQKENI. V was cut by 3 bases and J by 0 bases, with 3 bases left in between. CDR3 DNA sequence: TGTGCCAGCTCACCGAGCTCCTACGAGCAGTACTTC. Protein: CASSPSSYEQYF.

CDR3 nucleotides: TGTGCCAGCAGCCGGGACAGCAGCAATCAGCCCCAGCATTTT. It translates to CASSRDSSNQPQHF. The V gene is TRBV7-9, the J gene TRBJ1-5; 7 nucleotides align to TRBD1. Losses at the gene ends were 5 bases for V and 1 base for J; bases not matched to a gene: 2. This CDR3 is built from 14 residues. Germline V lookup: CDR1 SEHNR, CDR2 FQNEAQ (reference sequence).

This sequence joins TRBV9 and TRBJ2-1, with 12 positions matching TRBD2. The trim removed 4 bases at V and 9 bases at J, leaving 14 bases unmatched. This CDR3 has 17 residues. Germline V gene lookup returns CDR1 SGDLS and CDR2 YYNGEE. The DNA for the CDR3 is TGTGCCAGCAGCTCGGGGACTAGCGGGTTTTTACGTGCTGAGCAGTTCTTC. This encodes CASSSGTSGFLRAEQFF.

The chain recombines TRBV6-6 with TRBJ2-3; 10 nucleotides match TRBD2. The CDR3 has 15 residues. Germline CDR1 MNHNY, CDR2 SVGAGI (reference sequence). V dropped 4 bases and J dropped 1; count of bases not matched to a gene: 2. The CDR3, as DNA: TGTGCCAGCAGTTCCGGGACTAGCGGCACAGATACGCAGTATTTT. The encoded protein is CASSSGTSGTDTQYF.

V usage is TRBV5-5 and J usage is TRBJ2-2, with D possibly being TRBD2 (6 bases). The CDR3 spans 15 residues. CDR1 is SGHKS, CDR2 YYEKEE, per germline (reference sequence). V was shortened by 4 bases and J by 5 bases, with 15 bases between the two germline ends. CDR3 nucleotide sequence: TGTGCCAGCAGCCCCCGACTAGTTGGTACCGGGGAGCTGTTTTTT. Its translation: CASSPRLVGTGELFF.

CDR3: CASSLDQVNTGELFF. CDR3 in DNA: TGTGCCAGCAGCTTAGATCAGGTTAACACCGGGGAGCTGTTTTTT. The chain employs TRBV11-2 and TRBJ2-2; D is uncertain. The CDR3 is 15 amino acids. CDR1 and CDR2 from the germline V gene are SGHAT and FQNNGV. V gave up 0 bases and J gave up 2 bases, with 7 bases separating them.

This chain links TRBV9 with TRBJ2-3; TRBD2 agrees at 14 bases. With 3 bases clipped from V and 3 bases from J, the junction kept 6 bases outside the gene matches. CDR1 is SGDLS, CDR2 YYNGEE, per germline. The CDR3 spans 17 residues. CDR3 nucleotides: TGTGCCAGCAGCGCCGGGACTAGCGGGAGATTGACAGATACGCAGTATTTT. As protein: CASSAGTSGRLTDTQYF. The variable domain in full, completed from reference TRBV9 and TRBJ2-3, reads DSGVTQTPKHLITATGQRVTLRCSPRSGDLSVYWYQQSLDQGLQFLIQYYNGEERAKGNILERFSAQQFPDLHSELNLSSLELGDSALYFCASSAGTSGRLTDTQYFGPGTRLTVL.

The chain recombines TRBV9 with TRBJ2-3, with D hard to call. The CDR3 runs to 15 residues. The germline V gene encodes CDR1 SGDLS and CDR2 YYNGEE. Trimming removed 6 bases at V and 3 bases at J, with 17 bases between. The CDR3 DNA reads TGTGCCAGCACCTCTAACGCGGCTCCGACAGATACGCAGTATTTT. Translating it yields CASTSNAAPTDTQYF.

J is TRBJ1-1 and V is TRBV19; TRBD1 matches at 9 bases. The V segment lost 6 bases and the J segment 9 bases; nucleotides outside the gene matches: 5. The CDR3 is 12 amino acids. The germline V gene has CDR1 LNHDA and CDR2 SQIVND (reference sequence). CDR3 in DNA: TGTGCCAGTAGACAGGACAGGGGAAAAGCTTTCTTT. Residues: CASRQDRGKAFF. The full variable domain, completed using reference TRBV19 and TRBJ1-1, is DGGITQSPKYLFRKEGQNVTLSCEQNLNHDAMYWYRQDPGQGLRLIYYSQIVNDFQKGDIAEGYSVSREKKESFPLTVTSAQKNPTAFYLCASRQDRGKAFFGQGTRLTVV.

The V call is TRBV4-1, the J call TRBJ1-2; 7 bases are shared with TRBD1. Germline CDR1 reads MGHRA; CDR2 reads YSYEKL. V gave up 3 bases and J gave up 7 bases; unmatched junction bases: 8. The length of the CDR3 is 14 residues. In DNA, the CDR3 is TGCGCCAGCAGCCAGGTGGAGGGGGCGGCTGGCTACACCTTC. Translated, it gives CASSQVEGAAGYTF.